This T cell receptor (beta chain) comes out of a study of cytomegalovirus exposure and HLA in healthy donors. Study details: Assignment to the Caucasian-associated ancestry cluster applied to about 80% of the roughly 420 genotyped donors.

The study ran its PCR with 60 Vbeta and 13 Jbeta primers. Produced via immunoSEQ multiplex PCR; TCRdb's table is partial and in-frame only. The table records 95,000 to 150,000 clones, over 70% of them present only once. Trimming left V 4 bases short and J 10 bases short, with 8 bases between. Germline CDR1 GTSNPN, CDR2 SVGIG (reference sequence). CDR3 length: 11 residues. Donors in the study were healthy people who gave bone marrow. The rearrangement uses TRBV30 and TRBJ1-6; D is unresolved. The sequencing sample was made of PBMCs. The TCR sequence derives from a man younger than 35 in good health and CMV-seropositive. CDR3: CAWTYESPLHF. CDR3 bases: TGTGCCTGGACGTACGAGTCACCCCTCCACTTT.